These 17 T cell receptor beta chains share one sample of origin, sequenced in a study of control samples from healthy donors and cancer patients. Repertoires were generated with immunoSEQ multiplex PCR, while TCRdb's copy carries only in-frame clones and drops some. The sample lists approximately 150,000 clones, around nine tenths occurring once. Sequencing was performed on blood. Receptors originate from a man between 18 and 29 years old in good health.

The rearrangement uses TRBV6-4 and TRBJ2-3; unclear D gene. The V end lost 10 bases, the J end lost 10 bases, and 15 bases lay between the germline ends. Germline V gives CDR1 MRHNA, CDR2 SNTAGT. CDR3 length equals 11 residues. The CDR3 bases are TGTGCCACCATGGTGGACGGAGCGCAGTATTTT. Protein product: CATMVDGAQYF.

J is TRBJ2-1 and V is TRBV19; TRBD2 matches 7 bases. The CDR3 covers 14 residues. The trim removed 4 bases at V and 6 bases at J, leaving 6 bases unmatched. Germline loops: CDR1 LNHDA, CDR2 SQIVND (reference sequence). This chain's CDR3 is CASSSGGTPNEQFF. In DNA, the CDR3 is TGTGCCAGTAGTAGCGGGGGTACTCCCAATGAGCAGTTCTTC.

The chain employs TRBV6-6 and TRBJ1-5; no firm D call. The germline gives CDR1 MNHNY, CDR2 SVGAGI (reference sequence). With 2 bases removed from V and 6 bases from J, the gap between germline ends came to 14 bases. The CDR3 has 15 residues. As DNA, the CDR3 is TGTGCCAGCAGTTACGAGGGCAGCCGGGTTCAGCCCCAGCATTTT. Encoded protein: CASSYEGSRVQPQHF.

V usage is TRBV6-6 and J usage is TRBJ1-1; unclear D gene. Trimming removed 2 bases at V and 8 bases at J, with 9 bases between. There are 12 residues in the CDR3. Germline lookup yields CDR1 MNHNY and CDR2 SVGAGI (reference sequence). The CDR3 protein is CASSYAQEEAFF. The CDR3 DNA reads as TGTGCCAGCAGTTACGCGCAGGAGGAAGCTTTCTTT.

V usage is TRBV13 and J usage is TRBJ2-7; D may be TRBD1 (6 bases). Per germline, CDR1 PRHDT and CDR2 FYEKMQ (reference sequence). V lost 1 base and J lost 4, with 14 bases in between. The CDR3 runs to 15 residues. CDR3 protein: CASSLVGGLRYEQYF. CDR3 sequence (DNA): TGTGCCAGCAGCTTAGTAGGGGGTTTAAGGTACGAGCAGTACTTC.

J is TRBJ1-2 and V is TRBV11-1; 9 positions match TRBD1. J was trimmed by 8 bases and V by 5 bases; bases with no gene match: 6. Germline V gene sequence: CDR1 SGHAT, CDR2 FQDESV (reference sequence). This CDR3 is built from 13 residues. DNA for the CDR3: TGTGCCAGCAGCCCGGGACAGGGTGGCGGCTACACCTTC. Amino acids: CASSPGQGGGYTF.

The rearrangement joins TRBV5-4 to TRBJ1-1; possible D gene TRBD1, 5 bases. The CDR3 has 13 residues. The germline V gene has CDR1 SGHNT and CDR2 YYREEE (reference sequence). The V end was cut by 5 bases, the J end by 1 base, with 9 bases between. Here the CDR3 DNA reads TGTGCCAGCAGGGGACTGACGAACACTGAAGCTTTCTTT. This codes for CASRGLTNTEAFF.

This chain links TRBV4-1 with TRBJ1-6; D is ambiguous. The V gene's germline CDR1 is MGHRA and CDR2 YSYEKL. Trimming shortened V by 2 bases and J by 6 bases, and 14 bases separated the two germline ends. The CDR3 totals 16 residues. CDR3 in DNA: TGCGCCAGCAGCCAACGACCCCCGGGCGGTAATTCACCCCTCCACTTT. It codes for CASSQRPPGGNSPLHF.

The rearrangement joins TRBV9 to TRBJ1-4; tentatively, D is TRBD1 (6 bases). The CDR3 is 15 amino acids. Germline V gene sequence: CDR1 SGDLS, CDR2 YYNGEE. V lost 7 bases and J 1 base, leaving 14 bases between the germline ends. Written as DNA, the CDR3 is TGTGCCAGCGGCTCTGGGGGGCGAACTAATGAAAAACTGTTTTTT. Translating it yields CASGSGGRTNEKLFF.

The chain has TRBV6-5 and TRBJ1-4, with D maybe TRBD1 (5 bases). The germline V gene has CDR1 MNHEY and CDR2 SVGAGI. CDR3 length: 12 amino acids. The V end lost 8 bases, the J end lost 8 bases, and 12 bases lay between the germline ends. The CDR3 coding sequence is TGTGCCAGCCGGCAGGGAGGCGAAAAACTGTTTTTT. It codes for CASRQGGEKLFF.

This clone has only one observation. V usage is TRBV5-4 and J usage is TRBJ2-7; TRBD2 aligns across 10 bases. The CDR3 has 15 amino acids. The ends lost 4 bases at V and 5 bases at J; junction bases unmatched: 9. Germline CDR1 reads SGHNT; CDR2 reads YYREEE (reference sequence). In DNA form, the CDR3 reads TGTGCCAGCAGCCCAATCGCTAGCGGGAGTAACGAGCAGTACTTC. Protein sequence: CASSPIASGSNEQYF. The full variable domain, in which reference TRBV5-4 and TRBJ2-7 provide the parts outside the CDR3, is ETGVTQSPTHLIKTRGQQVTLRCSSQSGHNTVSWYQQALGQGPQFIFQYYREEENGRGNFPPRFSGLQFPNYSSELNVNALELDDSALYLCASSPIASGSNEQYFGPGTRLTVT.

This rearrangement joins TRBV29-1 to TRBJ1-1, with D unresolved. Trimming removed 8 bases from V and 2 bases from J, with 9 bases in between. The CDR3 loop spans 11 amino acids. The germline CDR1 and CDR2 sequences are SQVTM and ANQGSEA. The CDR3 spells CSTLSNTEAFF. CDR3 sequence (DNA): TGCAGCACCCTTTCTAACACTGAAGCTTTCTTT.

This clone was observed a few times. The rearrangement joins TRBV5-4 to TRBJ2-7; 9 bases match TRBD1. Germline values: CDR1 SGHNT, CDR2 YYREEE (reference sequence). V trimming: 5 bases; J trimming: 5 bases; junction bases outside the gene matches: 8. This CDR3 comprises 14 residues. Here the CDR3 reads CASRRDRESHEQYF. The CDR3 DNA is TGTGCCAGCAGAAGGGACAGGGAGTCCCACGAGCAGTACTTC.

This sequence joins TRBV2 and TRBJ2-5; TRBD2 matches 11 bases. Per the germline V gene, CDR1 is SNHLY and CDR2 is FYNNEI. The CDR3 is 16 residues long. Trimming removed 5 bases from V and 5 bases from J; junction bases left unmatched: 10. The CDR3 nucleotides read TGTGCCAGCAGTAAAATGACTAGCGGGGCTGGGGAGACCCAGTACTTC. Translation gives CASSKMTSGAGETQYF.

This chain connects TRBV7-3 to TRBJ2-3, with TRBD2 matching over 8 bases. In germline, CDR1 is SGHTA, CDR2 FQGTGA. The CDR3 is made up of 16 amino acids. Trimming took 0 bases from V and 4 from J; bases not matched to a gene: 6. DNA for the CDR3: TGTGCCAGCAGCTTAACTGGGCGGGGGGTAGCAGATACGCAGTATTTT. It yields the protein CASSLTGRGVADTQYF.

This chain joins TRBV7-2 and TRBJ1-4; D unclear. CDR1 is SGHTA, CDR2 FQGNSA, per germline. Trimming stripped 1 base from V and 7 bases from J, with 10 bases between. This CDR3 region has 14 residues. In DNA form, the CDR3 reads TGTGCCAGCAGCTTAGGATTGGGAGGTGAAAAACTGTTTTTT. Its protein product is CASSLGLGGEKLFF. Supplemented by reference TRBV7-2 and TRBJ1-4, the full variable domain reads GAGVSQSPSNKVTEKGKDVELRCDPISGHTALYWYRQSLGQGLEFLIYFQGNSAPDKSGLPSDRFSAERTGGSVSTLTIQRTQQEDSAVYLCASSLGLGGEKLFFGSGTQLSVL.

The chain couples TRBV9 to TRBJ2-1; D gene uncertain. The V and J ends lost 0 bases and 2 bases respectively, with 0 bases between them. Germline V gives CDR1 SGDLS, CDR2 YYNGEE. The CDR3 is made up of 12 amino acids. CDR3 DNA: TGTGCCAGCAGCGTAGCCTACAATGAGCAGTTCTTC. The encoded protein is CASSVAYNEQFF.